This T cell receptor (beta chain) was sequenced for a study of monozygotic twins with inflammatory bowel disease. Findings of the study overall: Backing was not found for a single strong signal or clonotype associated with IBD. Background noise in patient repertoires may stem from differing immunosuppressive treatments.

From germline, CDR1 is SQVTM and CDR2 ANQGSEA. The CDR3 length is 12 residues. With respect to this clonotype: Its antigen remains unknown.

TCRdb reprocessed the 5' RACE reads, keeping one entry per CDR3 protein, no DNA. This sample's clone table lists approximately 340,000 distinct CDR3 sequences. Sequenced material: blood. This sequence joins TRBV29-1 and TRBJ2-7; the D call of TRBD1 rests on TCRdb alone, since no DNA is present to check it. The TCR comes from a human donor with ulcerative colitis or Crohn's disease, or a healthy co-twin of an affected twin (not recorded which). The CDR3 sequence is CSVGADTYEQYF.